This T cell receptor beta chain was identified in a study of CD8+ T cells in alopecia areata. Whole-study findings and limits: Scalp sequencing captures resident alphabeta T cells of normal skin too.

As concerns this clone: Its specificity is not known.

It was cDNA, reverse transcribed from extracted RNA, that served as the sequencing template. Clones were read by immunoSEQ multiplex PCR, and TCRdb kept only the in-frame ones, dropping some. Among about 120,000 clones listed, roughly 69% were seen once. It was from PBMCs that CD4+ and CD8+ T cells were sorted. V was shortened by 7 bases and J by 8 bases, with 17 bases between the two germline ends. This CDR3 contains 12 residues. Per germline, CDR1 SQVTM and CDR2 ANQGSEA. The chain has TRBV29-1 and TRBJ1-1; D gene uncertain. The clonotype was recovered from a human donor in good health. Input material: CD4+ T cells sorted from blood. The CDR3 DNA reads TGCAGCGCCTCCCTAGGCCAGACCGAAGCTTTCTTT. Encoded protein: CSASLGQTEAFF.